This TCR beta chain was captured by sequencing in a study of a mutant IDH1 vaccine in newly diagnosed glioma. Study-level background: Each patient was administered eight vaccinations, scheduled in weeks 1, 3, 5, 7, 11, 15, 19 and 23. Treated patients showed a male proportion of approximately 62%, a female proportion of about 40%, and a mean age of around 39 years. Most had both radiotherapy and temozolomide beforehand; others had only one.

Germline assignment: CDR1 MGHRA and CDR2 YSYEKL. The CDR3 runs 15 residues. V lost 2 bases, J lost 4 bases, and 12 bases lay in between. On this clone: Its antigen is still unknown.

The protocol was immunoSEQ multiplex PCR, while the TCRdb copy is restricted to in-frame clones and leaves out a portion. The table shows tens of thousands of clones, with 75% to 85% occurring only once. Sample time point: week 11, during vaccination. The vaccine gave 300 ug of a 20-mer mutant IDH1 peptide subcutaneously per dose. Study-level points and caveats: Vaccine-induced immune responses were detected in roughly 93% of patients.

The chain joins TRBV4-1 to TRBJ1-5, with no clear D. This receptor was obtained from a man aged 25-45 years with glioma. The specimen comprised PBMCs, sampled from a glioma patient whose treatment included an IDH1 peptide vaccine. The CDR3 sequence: CASSQSGKRNQPQHF. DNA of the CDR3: TGCGCCAGCAGCCAATCTGGGAAGCGTAATCAGCCCCAGCATTTT.